This T cell receptor beta chain was captured by sequencing in a study of blood T cell repertoires in COVID-19. Study at large: Some COVID-19 samples were acute and others convalescent; all came from the United States, Italy and Spain. T cells, B-cell-depleted T cells, or PBMCs supplied cDNA or gDNA.

As handled by the study authors: Amplification of reference gene primers was used by the study to estimate nucleated cell counts. Method: immunoSEQ multiplex PCR; TCRdb's copy keeps in-frame clones and lacks some. V and J calls and clone size follow that table, whereas D and trimming were derived from the DNA. The data contain 180,000 or so clones, 84% of them singletons. This clone was seen a single time. Sequencing was carried out using peripheral blood. The TCR originated in a man between 35 and 55 years old who had recovered from COVID-19.

In DNA form, the CDR3 reads TGTGCCAGCAAGCAGCCAGGGATGAACACTGAAGCTTTCTTT. Protein product: CASKQPGMNTEAFF. This chain connects TRBV21-1 to TRBJ1-1; the table names TRBD1, a call not compared with the DNA. TRBV21-1 is a pseudogene locus. The CDR3 consists of 14 residues.